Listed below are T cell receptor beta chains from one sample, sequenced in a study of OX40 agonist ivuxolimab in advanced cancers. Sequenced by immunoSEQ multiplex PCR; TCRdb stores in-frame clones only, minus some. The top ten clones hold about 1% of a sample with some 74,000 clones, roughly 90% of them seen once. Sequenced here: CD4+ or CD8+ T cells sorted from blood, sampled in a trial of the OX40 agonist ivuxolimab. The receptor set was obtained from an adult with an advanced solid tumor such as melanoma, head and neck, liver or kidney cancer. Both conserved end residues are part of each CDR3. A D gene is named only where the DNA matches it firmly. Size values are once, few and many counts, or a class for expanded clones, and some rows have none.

TGTGCCAGCAGCTTGGACCAGGGCTCTGGAAACACCATATATTTT,CASSLDQGSGNTIYF,TRBV5-4,.,TRBJ1-3,.
TGTGCCAGCAGTTTTGGTACAGAGACCCAGTACTTC,CASSFGTETQYF,TRBV28,.,TRBJ2-5,.
TGTGCCAGCAGCGACACAGCGAGCAATCAGCCCCAGCATTTT,CASSDTASNQPQHF,TRBV7-6,.,TRBJ1-5,.
TGCGCCAGCAGCCTAATAACTTACCGAAAACCAACCTACGAGCAGTACTTC,CASSLITYRKPTYEQYF,TRBV4-1,.,TRBJ2-7,.
TGTGCCAGCAGTACCTGGACAGGGAGGACTGAAGCTTTCTTT,CASSTWTGRTEAFF,TRBV28,.,TRBJ1-1,TRBD1
TGTGCCAGCAGGAGTCTTACTAGGGTGAAAACCTTC,CASRSLTRVKTF,TRBV28,.,TRBJ1-2,.
TGCAGTGCTAGAGATTCGGCGGTTTGGGTCTTC,CSARDSAVWVF,TRBV20-1,.,TRBJ2-1,.
TGTGCCAGCAGTTATCCACAGGGGAAATCTGGAAACACCATATATTTT,CASSYPQGKSGNTIYF,TRBV6-6,.,TRBJ1-3,TRBD1
TGTGCCAGTAGTACCATACGGACCGGTGGGGGCTACACCTTC,CASSTIRTGGGYTF,TRBV19,.,TRBJ1-2,.
TGTGCCAGCAGTGCCGGGACAGGGGGCTACGAGCAGTACTTC,CASSAGTGGYEQYF,TRBV2,.,TRBJ2-7,TRBD1
TGCGCCAGCAGCGGCCCACCGAGGACAGGGACTCACGGGGCCAACGTCCTGACTTTC,CASSGPPRTGTHGANVLTF,TRBV5-1,.,TRBJ2-6,TRBD1
TGTGCCAGCAGCCGCGACCGGAACACTGAAGCTTTCTTT,CASSRDRNTEAFF,TRBV6-6,.,TRBJ1-1,.
TGTGCCAGCAGAGGACTCCTCAGGCCCGGGGAGCTGTTTTTT,CASRGLLRPGELFF,TRBV28,.,TRBJ2-2,.
TGTGACAAGACGGGGATAGAGGTAGGCAATCAGCCCCAGCATTTT,CDKTGIEVGNQPQHF,TRBV6-7,few,TRBJ1-5,.
TGTGCCAGCAGCTTAATCGGGGAAGGAAACACCATATATTTT,CASSLIGEGNTIYF,TRBV7-9,.,TRBJ1-3,.
TGTGCCAGCAGCATGAGTGACGGGGTTGGCGGCGAGCAGTACTTC,CASSMSDGVGGEQYF,TRBV5-4,.,TRBJ2-7,.
TGTGCCAGCAGCCCTAAGTCCAGGGATGCTGAGCAGTTCTTC,CASSPKSRDAEQFF,TRBV9,.,TRBJ2-1,.
TGTGCCAGCGGGAGCCATGGCTACACCTTC,CASGSHGYTF,TRBV28,.,TRBJ1-2,.
TGTGCCAGTAGTATCAGGGATAGGAGAGATACGCAGTATTTT,CASSIRDRRDTQYF,TRBV19,.,TRBJ2-3,.
TGTGCCAGCTCACCGAATAGGGGCCTAGGAGAAGCTTTCTTT,CASSPNRGLGEAFF,TRBV18,.,TRBJ1-1,.
TGCGCCAGCAGCGGGACAGTAGGCAATGAAAAACTGTTTTTT,CASSGTVGNEKLFF,TRBV5-1,.,TRBJ1-4,TRBD1
TGTGCCAGCAGCTCCGTCCGGGGGGCCGGGGAGCTGTTTTTT,CASSSVRGAGELFF,TRBV11-3,few,TRBJ2-2,TRBD2
TGTGCCAGCAGCAATCCTGCGGGGCTGGAGACCCAGTACTTC,CASSNPAGLETQYF,TRBV11-2,.,TRBJ2-5,.
TGTGCCAGCAGCTTGGAAGGGGCTTTCTTT,CASSLEGAFF,TRBV5-6,few,TRBJ1-1,.
TGTGCCAGTAGTATTCGGGCAGGGGGCAGTCAGCCCCAGCATTTT,CASSIRAGGSQPQHF,TRBV19,.,TRBJ1-5,TRBD1
TGTGCCAGCAGCCACCAGGGACTAGCCAACACAGATACGCAGTATTTT,CASSHQGLANTDTQYF,TRBV7-3,once,TRBJ2-3,TRBD2
TGCGCCAGCAGCTTGTCGGGACCGTACGAGCAGTACTTC,CASSLSGPYEQYF,TRBV5-1,.,TRBJ2-7,.
TGTGCCAGCCCTAGGCCGGGGGGAAACATTCAGTACTTC,CASPRPGGNIQYF,TRBV6-5,few,TRBJ2-4,TRBD2
TGTGCCAGCAGCTCAATCTCCGGGACAGCCACCGGGGAGCTGTTTTTT,CASSSISGTATGELFF,TRBV11-2,.,TRBJ2-2,TRBD1
TGCGCCAGCAGCTCGGGCTCTAACCAAGAGACCCAGTACTTC,CASSSGSNQETQYF,TRBV5-1,.,TRBJ2-5,.
TGTGCCAGCAGCAGGGACACGAGGGACATTCAGTACTTC,CASSRDTRDIQYF,TRBV11-2,.,TRBJ2-4,.
TGTGCCAGCAGCCCGCAGTCAACTAATGAAAAACTGTTTTTT,CASSPQSTNEKLFF,TRBV21-1,.,TRBJ1-4,.
TGTGCCAGCAGCTTGTCGGGGCTAAACTACGAGCAGTACTTC,CASSLSGLNYEQYF,TRBV5-4,once,TRBJ2-7,.
TGTGCCAGCTCACCAAACCAAGAGACCCAGTACTTC,CASSPNQETQYF,TRBV18,.,TRBJ2-5,.
TGTGCCAGCAGTTTCCGGGACAGGGGGCCCCACTTCGTCTACGAGCAGTACTTC,CASSFRDRGPHFVYEQYF,TRBV2,.,TRBJ2-7,TRBD1
TGTGCCAGTAGTCCCCACCGGGACAGGGGGCGAGCTAACTATGGCTACACCTTC,CASSPHRDRGRANYGYTF,TRBV19,.,TRBJ1-2,TRBD1
TGTGCCAGCAGCTTAGATCAGGGGATATACTATGGCTACACCTTC,CASSLDQGIYYGYTF,TRBV11-3,few,TRBJ1-2,.
TGTGCCAGCAGCTTATCCAGGAGCAATCAGCCCCAGCATTTT,CASSLSRSNQPQHF,TRBV7-2,.,TRBJ1-5,.
TGTGCCAGCAGCCCCGAGCCCGGGGAGCTGTTTTTT,CASSPEPGELFF,TRBV11-3,.,TRBJ2-2,.
TGCGCCAGCAGCCAAGATACAGCCGGAGGGAGGAAGAACACTGAAGCTTTCTTT,CASSQDTAGGRKNTEAFF,TRBV4-1,.,TRBJ1-1,.
TGTGCCAGCAGCTTCTCGGGGTCGGAGACCCAGTACTTC,CASSFSGSETQYF,TRBV11-2,.,TRBJ2-5,.
TGTGCCAGCAGTCCCCACGGGGCGGTAGAAAAACTGTTTTTT,CASSPHGAVEKLFF,TRBV28,.,TRBJ1-4,.
TGTGCCATAGCGGGAAGAGCCTACGAGCAGTACTTC,CAIAGRAYEQYF,TRBV30,once,TRBJ2-7,TRBD2
TGTGCCAGCAGCCCCCTTCGGACAGGGGAAGAGACCCAGTACTTC,CASSPLRTGEETQYF,TRBV5-6,few,TRBJ2-5,TRBD1
TGTGCCAGCAGTTTCACCGGGACAGCACAAGAGACCCAGTACTTC,CASSFTGTAQETQYF,TRBV28,.,TRBJ2-5,TRBD1
TGTGCCAGCTCCCCCGGGACAGCACAAACCTACGAGCAGTACTTC,CASSPGTAQTYEQYF,TRBV18,once,TRBJ2-7,TRBD1
TGTGCCAGCACCCCCTCTCGGCCGGGACCCCTCCCAGATACGCAGTATTTT,CASTPSRPGPLPDTQYF,TRBV27,.,TRBJ2-3,.
TGTGCCAGCAGTGTAAGAGGAACCGGGGAGCTGTTTTTT,CASSVRGTGELFF,TRBV6-4,.,TRBJ2-2,.
TGCGCCAGCAGCGAGGGACAGGGACCCTACGAGCAGTACTTC,CASSEGQGPYEQYF,TRBV5-1,.,TRBJ2-7,TRBD1
TGTGCCAGCAGCTCCAAACAGGGCCCAATTGAGCAGTTCTTC,CASSSKQGPIEQFF,TRBV5-4,.,TRBJ2-1,.
TGTGCCAGCAGCTTCGGAGGAGAGACCCAGTACTTC,CASSFGGETQYF,TRBV7-6,few,TRBJ2-5,.
TGTGCCAGCAGCTTCGGGAACACTGAAGCTTTCTTT,CASSFGNTEAFF,TRBV11-3,.,TRBJ1-1,.
TGTGCCAGCAGCTTAGAACTTGGATCCGGGGAGCTGTTTTTT,CASSLELGSGELFF,TRBV7-9,.,TRBJ2-2,.
TGTGCCAGCTCACTTACGGACTCTTATTACAATGAGCAGTTCTTC,CASSLTDSYYNEQFF,TRBV18,.,TRBJ2-1,.